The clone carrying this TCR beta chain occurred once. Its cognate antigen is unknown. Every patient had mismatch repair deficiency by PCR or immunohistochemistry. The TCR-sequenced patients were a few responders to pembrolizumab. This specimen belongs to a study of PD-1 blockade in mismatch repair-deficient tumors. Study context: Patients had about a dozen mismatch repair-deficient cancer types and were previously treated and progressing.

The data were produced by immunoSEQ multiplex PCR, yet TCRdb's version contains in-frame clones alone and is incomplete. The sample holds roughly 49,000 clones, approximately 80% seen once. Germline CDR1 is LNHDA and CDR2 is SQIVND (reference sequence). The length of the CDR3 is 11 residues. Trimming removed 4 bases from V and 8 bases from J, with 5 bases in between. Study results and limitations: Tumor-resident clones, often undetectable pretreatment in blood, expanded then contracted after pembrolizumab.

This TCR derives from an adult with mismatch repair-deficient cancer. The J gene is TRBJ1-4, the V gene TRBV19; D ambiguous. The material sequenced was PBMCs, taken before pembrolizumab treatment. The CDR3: CASSRFEKLFF. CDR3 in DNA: TGTGCCAGTAGTAGGTTCGAAAAACTGTTTTTT. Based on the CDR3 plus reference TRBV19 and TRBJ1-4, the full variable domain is DGGITQSPKYLFRKEGQNVTLSCEQNLNHDAMYWYRQDPGQGLRLIYYSQIVNDFQKGDIAEGYSVSREKKESFPLTVTSAQKNPTAFYLCASSRFEKLFFGSGTQLSVL.